The rows below give T cell receptor beta chains drawn from one sample of a study of T cell responses to AZD1222 COVID-19 vaccine. TCRdb's copy holds only in-frame clones and misses some; the assay was immunoSEQ multiplex PCR. The sample includes about 99,000 clones, roughly nine tenths seen only once; the top ten take around 8.4%. The material sequenced was peripheral blood, taken 28 days after the second AZD1222 dose. All receptors come from an adult who received the AZD1222 COVID-19 vaccine. Each CDR3 is given with its conserved first and last residue. A D gene is named only where the DNA matches it firmly. Clone sizes are given selectively: once, few, many, or a class where the clone is expanded.

>.|TRBD2|TRBV6-1|TRBJ2-2
TGTGCCAGCAGTGATCGGCGGGAGCCCGGGGAGCTGTTTTTT
CASSDRREPGELFF
>.|TRBD1|TRBV5-5|TRBJ1-1
TGTGCCAGCAGCTTATTGACAGGGAAGAACACTGAAGCTTTCTTT
CASSLLTGKNTEAFF
>.|TRBD2|TRBV19|TRBJ2-2
TGTGCCAGTAGTAGCGGGAGTGGGGACACCGGGGAGCTGTTTTTT
CASSSGSGDTGELFF
>.|.|TRBV6-5|TRBJ2-2
TGTGCCAGCAGTCTAGCGCGGACCGGGGAGCTGTTTTTT
CASSLARTGELFF
>.|TRBD1|TRBV11-2|TRBJ1-1
TGTGCCAGCAGCTTAGGAATCGGCAGGGGGCCGAACACTGAAGCTTTCTTT
CASSLGIGRGPNTEAFF
>.|TRBD2|TRBV2|TRBJ2-5
TGTGCCACCTCCCCTAATCGGCCTAGCGGTAGGGAGACCCAGTACTTC
CATSPNRPSGRETQYF
>.|.|TRBV7-9|TRBJ1-6
TGTGCCAGCAGCTCCCGGAATTCACCCCTCCACTTT
CASSSRNSPLHF
>once|.|TRBV28|TRBJ1-2
TGTGCCAGCAGTCCCCTGGTTTCGGAGGCTAACTATGGCTACACCTTC
CASSPLVSEANYGYTF
>.|.|TRBV18|TRBJ1-3
TGTGCCAGCTCACCGGATGGAAACACCATATATTTT
CASSPDGNTIYF
>.|.|TRBV19|TRBJ2-2
TGTGCCAGTAGTATAGCAACTCCTACAGAATTAGGAGGCGGGGAGCTGTTTTTT
CASSIATPTELGGGELFF
>.|.|TRBV6-2/TRBV6-3|TRBJ2-7
TGTGCCAGCAGCCAGAACTACGAGCAGTACTTC
CASSQNYEQYF
>.|TRBD1|TRBV28|TRBJ1-5
TGTGCCAGCAGTCTGGGACAGGGTAGTCAGCCCCAGCATTTT
CASSLGQGSQPQHF
>.|.|TRBV27|TRBJ1-5
TGTGCCAGCAGTTCACCTTCGAAGGGTGGAAATCAGCCCCAGCATTTT
CASSSPSKGGNQPQHF
>.|.|TRBV19|TRBJ2-6
TGTGCCAGTAGTAACATACAGGGATCGGGGGCCAACGTCCTGACTTTC
CASSNIQGSGANVLTF
>.|.|TRBV28|TRBJ2-2
TGTGCCAGCAGCAGGGGTGTGCCCGGGGAGCTGTTTTTT
CASSRGVPGELFF
>.|TRBD1|TRBV5-4|TRBJ2-7
TGTGCCAGCAGCCCCGGGACAGGGCCACGCGAGCAGTACTTC
CASSPGTGPREQYF
>.|TRBD1|TRBV24-1|TRBJ1-1
TGTGCCACCAGTGACATGGGGACAGAGCAAGCTTTCTTT
CATSDMGTEQAFF